This T cell receptor beta chain stems from a study of cytomegalovirus exposure and HLA in healthy donors. About the research overall: Around 81% of 350 to 400 genotyped donors fell in the Caucasian-associated ancestry cluster.

Study outcomes and limitations: Based on reports, TCR beta sequences accurately predicted HLA-A and HLA-B alleles for most subjects. Being productive about 87% or about 30% of the time was typical of most TCR beta V segments in an earlier analysis.

As to this clone: The antigen is undetermined.

CDR3 length: 18 amino acids. The germline V gene has CDR1 SGHAT and CDR2 FQNNGV. J was trimmed by 8 bases and V by 5 bases; bases with no gene match: 17. This PCR relied on a set of 60 Vbeta primers and 13 Jbeta primers. Clones were sequenced by immunoSEQ multiplex PCR, and TCRdb holds only the in-frame ones, with some missing. The table lists about 140,000 clones, with about 2% in the top ten. The rearrangement uses TRBV11-2 and TRBJ2-1, with 11 bases matching TRBD1. This TCR was sampled from a woman in her late teens or twenties in good health and CMV-seronegative. Material for sequencing was PBMCs. The CDR3 here is CASSLLTLAGTGGHEQFF. Here the CDR3 DNA reads TGTGCCAGCAGCCTTCTAACATTAGCCGGGACAGGGGGACATGAGCAGTTCTTC.